A selection of T cell receptor beta chains follows, all from one sample in a study of T cell repertoires in cytomegalovirus infection. From the reads, TCRdb called clonotypes with MiXCR, one entry per CDR3 protein. Of under 200,000 distinct CDR3 sequences in the sample, under 20% were seen once. The source material was CD8+ T cells from PBMCs. These receptors came from a human donor in good health (CMV status not recorded). Some clones in this sample may be carry-over from other donors' samples. CDR3s include the opening cysteine and the closing phenylalanine or tryptophan. D genes are given only for firm matches.

v_call,d_call,j_call,cdr3_aa
TRBV20-1,.,TRBJ2-7,CSAWDSELYEQYF
TRBV7-2,.,TRBJ1-2,CASSLYGGGYTF
TRBV29-1,.,TRBJ2-1,CSVDVARPNEQFF
TRBV5-6,TRBD1,TRBJ2-7,CASSLGQGHEQYF
TRBV7-2,.,TRBJ2-7,CASSLGFSYEQYF
TRBV28,.,TRBJ1-5,CASSLIEGSLSQPQHF
TRBV12-5,.,TRBJ1-2,CASGLGGPPYYGYTF
TRBV7-2,TRBD2,TRBJ2-7,CASSLGSGGTYEQYF
TRBV2,TRBD2,TRBJ2-1,CASSWTSGDYNEQFF
TRBV7-2,TRBD2,TRBJ2-5,CASNSPGATSGSKETQYF
TRBV7-9,.,TRBJ2-1,CASSFSGNEQFF
TRBV20-1,.,TRBJ2-7,CSAKVPEQYF
TRBV5-6,.,TRBJ2-5,CASSTPAGTQETQYF
TRBV28,TRBD1,TRBJ2-7,CASSMRDRGYEQYF
TRBV7-9,TRBD2,TRBJ2-7,CASSWTSGSPHEQYF
TRBV7-3,.,TRBJ2-1,CASSLSGAPSSYNEQFF
TRBV7-2,.,TRBJ1-2,CASSLGQPNYGYTF
TRBV11-2,.,TRBJ2-7,CASSLDRYEQYF
TRBV28,.,TRBJ2-1,CASSRGLADEQFF
TRBV5-1,TRBD1,TRBJ1-1,CASSLGDRGLSTEAFF
TRBV7-9,.,TRBJ1-1,CASSLVRTGTEAFF
TRBV7-3,TRBD1,TRBJ2-1,CASSSNTLTGEGNEQFF
TRBV7-8,.,TRBJ2-5,CASSSWPQETQYF
TRBV5-6,.,TRBJ2-7,CASSLVRLSYEQYF
TRBV24-1,.,TRBJ1-5,CATSDSRGQPQHF
TRBV28,TRBD1,TRBJ1-4,CASSLDRPNEKLFF
TRBV6-6,TRBD1,TRBJ2-2,CASSSDRTNTGELFF
TRBV7-2,.,TRBJ2-7,CASSFDVRASAYEQYF
TRBV6-2/TRBV6-3,TRBD1,TRBJ1-2,CASSYRDRIRHNYGYTF
TRBV12-3/TRBV12-4,.,TRBJ1-2,CASGTGPGGYTF
TRBV6-1,TRBD1,TRBJ1-2,CASSIPIGTGSLFDYGYTF
TRBV10-3,TRBD1,TRBJ2-1,CASRDSYNEQFF
TRBV6-1,.,TRBJ2-1,CASSQTDSYNEQFF
TRBV7-2,.,TRBJ2-1,CASSLRQVHEQFF
TRBV7-2,.,TRBJ2-7,CASSSRPISYEQYF
TRBV7-2,TRBD1,TRBJ2-7,CASSIELTGGYEQYF
TRBV19,.,TRBJ1-5,CASSIESGSGQPQHF